Listed below are T cell receptor beta chains from one sample, sequenced in a study of T cell responses to AZD1222 COVID-19 vaccine. Here immunoSEQ multiplex PCR was the method, and the copy in TCRdb shows in-frame clones only, minus some. The sample records approximately 100,000 clones, 80% to 95% being singletons. The starting material was peripheral blood, obtained on day 0 of AZD1222 vaccination. Receptor source: an adult in good health. Both conserved end residues are part of each CDR3. The D gene is left open where the match is weak. Rows may omit the clone size; those that give it use once, few, many or a size class.

clone_size j_call v_call cdr3_length d_call cdr3_aa cdr3_nt
NA TRBJ2-3 TRBV4-3 15 NA CASSHDAGSTDTQYF TGCGCCAGCAGCCACGATGCAGGTTCCACAGATACGCAGTATTTT
once TRBJ1-4 TRBV29-1 15 NA CSVGGPEGANEKLFF TGCAGCGTTGGGGGGCCTGAGGGCGCTAATGAAAAACTGTTTTTT
NA TRBJ1-5 TRBV3-1/TRBV3-2 15 NA CASSLNAGSDQPQHF TGTGCCAGCAGCCTCAATGCAGGGAGCGATCAGCCCCAGCATTTT
NA TRBJ1-3 TRBV4-2 16 NA CASSQAQIGSGNTIYF TGTGCCAGCAGCCAAGCGCAGATAGGCTCTGGAAACACCATATATTTT
NA TRBJ1-5 TRBV5-8 16 NA CASSRAGDYSNQPQHF TGTGCCAGCAGCCGCGCGGGGGATTATAGCAATCAGCCCCAGCATTTT
NA TRBJ2-3 TRBV28 16 TRBD1 CASTTTGDSSTDTQYF TGTGCCAGCACCACGACAGGGGACTCTAGCACAGATACGCAGTATTTT
NA TRBJ1-6 TRBV28 16 NA CASSLQGSSYNSPLHF TGTGCCAGCAGTTTGCAGGGAAGCTCCTATAATTCACCCCTCCACTTT
NA TRBJ2-1 TRBV5-1 15 TRBD1 CASSSPGTGGNEQFF TGCGCCAGCAGCTCGCCCGGGACAGGGGGCAATGAGCAGTTCTTC
NA TRBJ2-1 TRBV7-9 13 NA CASTPGGRREQFF TGTGCCAGCACCCCGGGTGGGCGACGGGAGCAGTTCTTC
NA TRBJ2-7 TRBV3-1/TRBV3-2 14 TRBD2 CASGLAGGLNEQYF TGTGCCAGCGGTTTGGCGGGGGGGCTCAACGAGCAGTACTTC
once TRBJ2-1 TRBV15 15 TRBD2 CATSRGLAGWDEQFF TGTGCCACCAGCAGAGGGCTAGCGGGGTGGGATGAGCAGTTCTTC
NA TRBJ2-4 TRBV6-4 14 NA CASSVRGGEDIQYF TGTGCCAGCAGTGTGCGAGGGGGGGAGGACATTCAGTACTTC
NA TRBJ1-2 TRBV10-2 14 TRBD1 CASSSDRGRNGYTF TGCGCCAGCAGCTCGGACAGGGGGCGGAATGGCTACACCTTC
NA TRBJ1-2 TRBV6-5 13 NA CASSYSHLYGYTF TGTGCCAGCAGTTACTCCCATCTCTATGGCTACACCTTC
once TRBJ1-1 TRBV4-1 13 NA CASSQERSTEAFF TGCGCCAGCAGCCAAGAGAGGTCGACTGAAGCTTTCTTT
NA TRBJ1-1 TRBV2 10 NA CASSDLSAFF TGTGCCAGCAGTGACTTGTCGGCTTTCTTT
NA TRBJ1-5 TRBV19 13 NA CASSPGHVQPQHF TGTGCCAGTAGCCCGGGGCATGTTCAGCCCCAGCATTTT
NA TRBJ2-7 TRBV14 15 NA CASSQDRRQSYEQYF TGTGCCAGCAGCCAAGATCGGCGCCAGTCCTACGAGCAGTACTTC
NA TRBJ1-6 TRBV5-6 17 NA CASSLSTDRNYNSPLHF TGTGCCAGCAGCTTGAGCACAGACAGAAATTATAATTCACCCCTCCACTTT
NA TRBJ2-3 TRBV13 18 TRBD2 CASSSLVNRGGRTDTQYF TGTGCCAGCAGCTCCCTTGTTAACCGGGGGGGCCGAACAGATACGCAGTATTTT
NA TRBJ2-7 TRBV2 12 NA CASSEARGEQYF TGTGCCAGCAGTGAAGCAAGGGGGGAGCAGTACTTC
few TRBJ1-4 TRBV5-4 16 NA CASSLGGARTNEKLFF TGTGCCAGCAGCTTAGGGGGGGCCAGGACTAATGAAAAACTGTTTTTT
NA TRBJ1-1 TRBV6-5 13 NA CASRLGPNTEAFF TGTGCCAGCAGACTGGGACCTAACACTGAAGCTTTCTTT
NA TRBJ2-3 TRBV28 16 NA CASSLLGVRTPDTQYF TGTGCCAGCAGTTTATTGGGGGTCAGAACACCAGATACGCAGTATTTT
NA TRBJ2-1 TRBV30 14 NA CAWSKGLNMNEQFF TGTGCCTGGAGTAAAGGGCTTAACATGAATGAGCAGTTCTTC
once TRBJ1-2 TRBV5-1 13 TRBD1 CASSQQGVYGYTF TGCGCCAGCAGTCAGCAGGGGGTTTATGGCTACACCTTC
NA TRBJ2-1 TRBV29-1 13 NA CSVEGLSYNEQFF TGCAGCGTTGAAGGTCTGAGTTACAATGAGCAGTTCTTC
once TRBJ2-2 TRBV28 15 NA CASSVTGGFIGELFF TGTGCCAGCAGTGTGACGGGGGGCTTCATCGGGGAGCTGTTTTTT
NA TRBJ1-1 TRBV19 15 NA CASTAGHRVNTEAFF TGTGCCAGTACGGCCGGCCACCGTGTGAACACTGAAGCTTTCTTT
once TRBJ2-2 TRBV11-3 13 NA CASSLGGPGELFF TGTGCCAGCAGCCTGGGGGGCCCCGGGGAGCTGTTTTTT
NA TRBJ1-2 TRBV6-5 16 NA CASSYSIDKSPYGYTF TGTGCCAGCAGTTACTCGATCGACAAATCCCCCTATGGCTACACCTTC
NA TRBJ2-7 TRBV24-1 16 TRBD1 CATSDPGTGQMNEQYF TGTGCCACCAGTGACCCTGGGACAGGGCAGATGAACGAGCAGTACTTC
NA TRBJ2-2 TRBV7-2 15 TRBD1 CASSWGQGADGELFF TGTGCCAGCAGCTGGGGACAGGGGGCGGACGGGGAGCTGTTTTTT
NA TRBJ2-5 TRBV11-2 14 NA CASSFQDSQETQYF TGTGCCAGCAGCTTCCAGGACAGCCAAGAGACCCAGTACTTC
NA TRBJ1-3 TRBV9 16 NA CASSGRQWSSGNTIYF TGTGCCAGCAGTGGTAGACAGTGGAGCTCTGGAAACACCATATATTTT
NA TRBJ1-3 TRBV5-1 15 NA CASSLEGRRENTIYF TGCGCCAGCAGCTTGGAGGGTCGAAGGGAAAACACCATATATTTT
once TRBJ2-7 TRBV30 13 TRBD1 CAWSAGQGAGQYF TGTGCCTGGAGTGCGGGACAGGGGGCAGGGCAGTACTTC
few TRBJ2-5 TRBV7-3 15 TRBD2 CASSMTSGFGETQYF TGTGCCAGCAGCATGACTAGCGGTTTTGGAGAGACCCAGTACTTC
NA TRBJ2-1 TRBV11-1 13 NA CASSIAGYNEQFF TGTGCCAGCAGTATCGCCGGATACAATGAGCAGTTCTTC
NA TRBJ1-1 TRBV6-6 15 NA CASSTNRILNTEAFF TGTGCCAGCAGTACTAACAGGATTTTGAACACTGAAGCTTTCTTT
once TRBJ2-1 TRBV5-3 11 NA CARSDRLGQFF TGTGCCAGAAGCGATCGGCTAGGGCAGTTCTTC
NA TRBJ2-5 TRBV7-2 18 TRBD2 CASSLEGVAGGFQETQYF TGTGCCAGCAGCCTAGAGGGAGTAGCGGGGGGGTTCCAAGAGACCCAGTACTTC
many TRBJ2-3 TRBV7-8 18 TRBD2 CASSPNLGGGSSTDTQYF TGTGCCAGCAGCCCTAATCTTGGCGGGGGGTCTAGCACAGATACGCAGTATTTT
NA TRBJ1-2 TRBV4-1 20 NA CASSQDLGDRRSYGKYGYTF TGCGCCAGCAGCCAAGATCTAGGGGATAGACGGAGCTACGGCAAATATGGCTACACCTTC
NA TRBJ1-2 TRBV28 13 NA CAVRTGDNYGYTF TGTGCCGTCCGGACGGGCGATAACTATGGCTACACCTTC
NA TRBJ2-1 TRBV20-1 14 NA CSASRAGRLNEQFF TGCAGTGCTAGTCGGGCGGGGAGGTTAAATGAGCAGTTCTTC
NA TRBJ1-1 TRBV5-4 13 NA CASSFLNDAEAFF TGTGCCAGCAGCTTTTTGAACGACGCTGAAGCTTTCTTT
NA TRBJ2-3 TRBV18 14 TRBD1 CASSSTGGADTQYF TGTGCCAGCTCTTCGACAGGGGGCGCAGATACGCAGTATTTT
NA TRBJ2-1 TRBV21-1 20 NA CASSKPSKGNGTNLNNEQFF TGTGCCAGCAGCAAACCATCCAAGGGGAACGGGACAAACCTAAACAATGAGCAGTTCTTC
NA TRBJ1-1 TRBV7-3 16 TRBD1 CASSPQGQGAGTEAFF TGTGCCAGCAGCCCCCAGGGACAGGGGGCGGGCACTGAAGCTTTCTTT
NA TRBJ2-7 TRBV28 15 TRBD2 CASSSPATSGYEQYF TGTGCCAGCAGCTCCCCTGCGACTAGCGGCTACGAGCAGTACTTC
once TRBJ1-1 TRBV19 12 NA CASSIGYTEAFF TGTGCCAGTAGTATCGGTTACACTGAAGCTTTCTTT
NA TRBJ1-5 TRBV9 15 NA CASSVEAGFNQPQHF TGTGCCAGCAGCGTAGAGGCAGGCTTCAATCAGCCCCAGCATTTT